What follows describes a single T cell receptor (beta chain). This specimen belongs to a study of blood T cell repertoires in COVID-19. On the study more broadly: T cells, B-cell-depleted T cells, or PBMCs provided the cDNA or gDNA that served as material.

Per the study methods: Reference gene primer amplification gave nucleated cell count estimates. The repertoire was sequenced with immunoSEQ multiplex PCR; TCRdb's copy has only in-frame clones and lacks some. D and trimming were read from the DNA, whereas the V and J calls and clone size are those reported in that table. The data contain over 200,000 clones, roughly nine tenths of them singletons. With 4 bases removed from V and 5 bases from J, the gap between germline ends came to 17 bases. Germline V lookup: CDR1 LGHDT, CDR2 YNNKEL (reference sequence). This CDR3 region has 15 residues. Sequencing was carried out using peripheral blood. The chain joins TRBV3-1 (or the pseudogene TRBV3-2) to TRBJ1-1; the D gene is possibly TRBD1 (6 bases). This TCR came from a man in his sixties who had recovered from COVID-19. The CDR3: CASSRTGGMRTEAFF. Here the CDR3 DNA reads TGTGCCAGCAGCCGGACGGGGGGCATGAGGACTGAAGCTTTCTTT.